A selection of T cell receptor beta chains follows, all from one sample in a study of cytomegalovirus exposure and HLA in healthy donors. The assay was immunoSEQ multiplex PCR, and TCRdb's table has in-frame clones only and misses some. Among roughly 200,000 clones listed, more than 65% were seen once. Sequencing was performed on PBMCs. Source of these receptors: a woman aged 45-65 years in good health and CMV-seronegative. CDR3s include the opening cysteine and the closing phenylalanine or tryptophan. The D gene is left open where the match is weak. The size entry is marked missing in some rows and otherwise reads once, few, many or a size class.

cdr3_aa: CASSLQGADTGELFF; cdr3_nt: TGCGCCAGCAGCTTGCAGGGGGCGGACACCGGGGAGCTGTTTTTT; clone_size: -; v_call: TRBV5-1; j_call: TRBJ2-2; d_call: TRBD1
cdr3_aa: CASSLVGLNSYEQYF; cdr3_nt: TGCGCCAGCAGCTTGGTCGGACTCAACTCCTACGAGCAGTACTTC; clone_size: -; v_call: TRBV5-1; j_call: TRBJ2-7; d_call: -
cdr3_aa: CASSRQLQETQYF; cdr3_nt: TGTGCCAGCAGCAGACAGCTCCAAGAGACCCAGTACTTC; clone_size: few; v_call: TRBV6-1; j_call: TRBJ2-5; d_call: -
cdr3_aa: CASSPGGNEKLFF; cdr3_nt: TGCGCCAGCAGCCCAGGGGGAAATGAAAAACTGTTTTTT; clone_size: -; v_call: TRBV5-1; j_call: TRBJ1-4; d_call: TRBD1
cdr3_aa: CASSQDGQGSSYGYTF; cdr3_nt: TGCGCCAGCAGCCAGGATGGACAGGGTAGTTCCTATGGCTACACCTTC; clone_size: once; v_call: TRBV4-1; j_call: TRBJ1-2; d_call: TRBD1
cdr3_aa: CASSLKDRYEQYF; cdr3_nt: TGTGCCAGCAGCCTAAAGGACAGATACGAGCAGTACTTC; clone_size: -; v_call: TRBV5-4; j_call: TRBJ2-7; d_call: -
cdr3_aa: CASSVAGEETQYF; cdr3_nt: TGTGCCAGCAGCGTAGCGGGCGAAGAGACCCAGTACTTC; clone_size: -; v_call: TRBV6-5; j_call: TRBJ2-5; d_call: TRBD2
cdr3_aa: CASSPPSGQETQYF; cdr3_nt: TGTGCCAGCTCACCACCGTCGGGACAAGAGACCCAGTACTTC; clone_size: -; v_call: TRBV18; j_call: TRBJ2-5; d_call: -
cdr3_aa: CASSRMPGQTHGNEKLFF; cdr3_nt: TGTGCCAGCAGCCGGATGCCGGGACAGACGCATGGTAATGAAAAACTGTTTTTT; clone_size: -; v_call: TRBV14; j_call: TRBJ1-4; d_call: TRBD1
cdr3_aa: CASSSTGYTEAFF; cdr3_nt: TGTGCCAGCAGCTCTACAGGGTACACTGAAGCTTTCTTT; clone_size: -; v_call: TRBV28; j_call: TRBJ1-1; d_call: -
cdr3_aa: CASSVLAYSTDTQYF; cdr3_nt: TGTGCCAGCAGTGTTCTAGCTTACTCCACAGATACGCAGTATTTT; clone_size: -; v_call: TRBV27; j_call: TRBJ2-3; d_call: -
cdr3_aa: CAWDRGPGANVLTF; cdr3_nt: TGTGCTTGGGACAGGGGGCCTGGGGCCAACGTCCTGACTTTC; clone_size: once; v_call: TRBV7-9; j_call: TRBJ2-6; d_call: TRBD1
cdr3_aa: CASSPRERQDSYEQYF; cdr3_nt: TGCGCCAGCAGCCCCCGCGAACGACAGGATTCCTACGAGCAGTACTTC; clone_size: once; v_call: TRBV4-1; j_call: TRBJ2-7; d_call: -
cdr3_aa: CASSLDRGDTQYF; cdr3_nt: TGTGCCAGCAGCTTAGATAGGGGAGATACGCAGTATTTT; clone_size: -; v_call: TRBV11-2; j_call: TRBJ2-3; d_call: -
cdr3_aa: CASTLGAGTEAFF; cdr3_nt: TGTGCCAGTACGTTAGGGGCTGGTACTGAAGCTTTCTTT; clone_size: once; v_call: TRBV19; j_call: TRBJ1-1; d_call: -
cdr3_aa: CASSTGDSPLHF; cdr3_nt: TGTGCCAGTTCGACAGGGGATTCACCCCTCCACTTT; clone_size: -; v_call: TRBV19; j_call: TRBJ1-6; d_call: TRBD1